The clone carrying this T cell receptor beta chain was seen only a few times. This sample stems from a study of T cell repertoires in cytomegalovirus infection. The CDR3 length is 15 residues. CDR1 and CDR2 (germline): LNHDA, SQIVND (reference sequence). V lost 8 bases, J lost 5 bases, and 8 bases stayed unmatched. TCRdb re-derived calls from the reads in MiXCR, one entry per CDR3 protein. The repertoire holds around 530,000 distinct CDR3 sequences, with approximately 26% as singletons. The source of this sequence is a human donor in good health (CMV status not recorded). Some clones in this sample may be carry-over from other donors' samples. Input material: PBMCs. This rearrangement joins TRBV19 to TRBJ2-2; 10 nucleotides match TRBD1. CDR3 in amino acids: CASSPGTGETGELFF. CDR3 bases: TGTGCCAGTTCGCCCGGGACAGGGGAGACCGGGGAGCTGTTTTTT.